Given below is one TCR beta chain in context. Its antigen is unknown. The data were obtained in a study of T cells in Graves' hyperthyroidism and ophthalmopathy. Regarding the study as a whole: It was a median roughly six months before onset that the model predicted ophthalmopathy.

For the diagnoses, clinical symptoms, serum thyroxine and TRAb, thyroid ultrasound and orbital computed tomography were used. Amplified regions were TCR beta CDR3 sequences from RNA transcripts. A set of HTBI primers served as the primers for a first-round RT-PCR of the TCR CDR3. TCRdb analysed the multiplex PCR reads with MiXCR anew, one entry per CDR3 protein. In the table there are about 400,000 distinct CDR3 sequences, 15% to 18% of which are singletons. Germline V lookup: CDR1 SGHVS, CDR2 FNYEAQ. The V end lost 5 bases, the J end lost 8 bases, and 12 bases lay between the germline ends. The CDR3 covers 13 residues.

This TCR came from a woman under 30 with Graves' hyperthyroidism that later progressed to Graves' ophthalmopathy. Sequenced material: blood. J is TRBJ1-4 and V is TRBV7-6; D may be TRBD1 (6 bases). The CDR3 spells CASSPRQGEKLFF. The CDR3, as DNA: TGTGCCAGCAGCCCACGCCAGGGGGAAAAACTGTTTTTT.